This is a list of T cell receptor beta chains from one sample in a study of tumor-infiltrating lymphocytes in primary liver carcinoma. TCRdb recomputed calls from the multiplex PCR reads with MiXCR, one row per CDR3 protein. The data hold tens of thousands of distinct CDR3 sequences, with over 65% observed a single time. The specimen sequenced was liver tumor tissue from sampling region 5. The receptor set was obtained from a man aged 40-49 years with primary liver carcinoma and hepatitis B virus infection. Each CDR3 is given with its conserved first and last residue. Fields, in order: CDR3 DNA, CDR3 protein, clone size, J gene, D gene, V gene. The D gene is left open where the match is weak. Some rows mark clone size as missing; the rest say once, few, many or name a class of expanded clone.

CDR3nt: TGTGCCAGCAGCTACTCGACTGTGGCGGGAGACTACGAGCAGTACTTC; CDR3aa: CASSYSTVAGDYEQYF; abundance: few; j_gene: TRBJ2-7; d_gene: TRBD2; v_gene: TRBV6-2/TRBV6-3
CDR3nt: TGCGCCAGCAGCCAAACGGGACAGCTGTCTCGACCCCAGCATTTT; CDR3aa: CASSQTGQLSRPQHF; abundance: .; j_gene: TRBJ1-5; d_gene: TRBD1; v_gene: TRBV4-1
CDR3nt: TGTGCCGGCAGACTTACAGGGGAAGGTGGGCAGTTCTTC; CDR3aa: CAGRLTGEGGQFF; abundance: .; j_gene: TRBJ2-1; d_gene: TRBD1; v_gene: TRBV6-5
CDR3nt: TGTGCCAGCTGTGGGGGACTAGCGGATTATAAAAGTAGCTCCTACAATGAGCAGTTCTTC; CDR3aa: CASCGGLADYKSSSYNEQFF; abundance: .; j_gene: TRBJ2-1; d_gene: TRBD2; v_gene: TRBV10-3
CDR3nt: TGCGCCAGCAGCCGAGATCGGCGGGGCGGGGTTGCCGCAGATACGCAGTATTTT; CDR3aa: CASSRDRRGGVAADTQYF; abundance: .; j_gene: TRBJ2-3; d_gene: .; v_gene: TRBV4-1
CDR3nt: TGTGCCAGCAGAATCGGACTTCCGAACTCTGAAGCTTTCTTT; CDR3aa: CASRIGLPNSEAFF; abundance: few; j_gene: TRBJ1-1; d_gene: .; v_gene: TRBV6-5
CDR3nt: TGTGCCAGCAGCTTAGGTGTGGCTGAGCAGTTCTTC; CDR3aa: CASSLGVAEQFF; abundance: medium-sized; j_gene: TRBJ2-1; d_gene: .; v_gene: TRBV11-2
CDR3nt: TGCGCCAGCAGTTTCGCAGCAACACCATCTAACTATGGCTACACCTTC; CDR3aa: CASSFAATPSNYGYTF; abundance: medium-sized; j_gene: TRBJ1-2; d_gene: .; v_gene: TRBV10-2
CDR3nt: TGTGCCGGAAGATTTACAGGGGTTACCGGGGAGCTGTTTTTT; CDR3aa: CAGRFTGVTGELFF; abundance: .; j_gene: TRBJ2-2; d_gene: TRBD1; v_gene: TRBV11-1
CDR3nt: TGCAGCGGGACGGGGACAGGCGGGCAAGAGACCCAGTACTTC; CDR3aa: CSGTGTGGQETQYF; abundance: many; j_gene: TRBJ2-5; d_gene: TRBD1; v_gene: TRBV29-1